The clone carrying this T cell receptor (beta chain) is a singleton in its sample. This sample was included in a study of shared clonotypes between healthy human individuals. The length of the CDR3 is 11 residues. Trimming shortened V by 6 bases and J by 1 base, and 3 bases separated the two germline ends. Germline V gives CDR1 MNHEY, CDR2 SVGAGI. Repertoires were generated with immunoSEQ multiplex PCR, while TCRdb's copy carries only in-frame clones and drops some. The profile shows roughly 770,000 clones, roughly 96% of them singletons. CD45RO negativity and positive selection for CCR7 defined naive CD8 cells, a population that excluded terminally differentiated effector memory CD45RA+ cells.

The gene calls are TRBV6-5 and TRBJ1-1; D gene ambiguous. Sequences were obtained from naive CD8+ T cells sorted from blood. The sequence was collected from a man aged 30 to 39 in good health. CDR3 amino acids: CASRKNTEAFF. DNA for the CDR3: TGTGCCAGCAGGAAGAACACTGAAGCTTTCTTT.